One sample yielded the 8 T cell receptor beta chains listed below, sequenced in a study of post-analysis software for immune sequencing data. The TCR beta cDNA libraries contained unique molecular identifiers. One entry per CDR3 protein results from TCRdb running MiXCR on the PCR reads. The sample contains hundreds of thousands of distinct CDR3 sequences, roughly 45% of which appear only once. These receptors are not linked to any known antigen. Study-level points and caveats: Higher frequency in patients than in controls was seen for several TRBV segments, with TRBV5-6, TRBV5-1 and TRBV20-1 among them.

The sample taken for sequencing was blood. These receptors originate from a girl under 18 with multiple sclerosis.

V and J are TRBV20-1 and TRBJ1-2; D is possibly TRBD1 (6 bases). Looked up from germline, CDR1 is DFQATT and CDR2 is SNEGSKA (reference sequence). The CDR3 sequence is 14 residues long. V was shortened by 4 bases and J by 2 bases, with 14 bases between the two germline ends. DNA of the CDR3: TGCAGTGCTACGCCAACAGGGAACAACTATGGCTACACCTTC. Translation gives CSATPTGNNYGYTF.

The chain is built from TRBV12-3 or TRBV12-4 and TRBJ2-5; TRBD1 aligns across 11 bases. With V trimmed by 6 bases and J by 5 bases, 5 bases remained unmatched. The CDR3 runs 14 residues. CDR3 DNA sequence: TGTGCCAGCAGCCTGGACAGGGGGCTGGAGACCCAGTACTTC. Translated, it gives CASSLDRGLETQYF.

This sequence joins TRBV28 and TRBJ2-5, with D perhaps TRBD2 (6 bases). CDR1 is MDHEN and CDR2 is SYDVKM in the germline V gene. V was clipped by 3 bases and J by 2 bases, with 13 bases between them. The length of the CDR3 is 15 residues. The CDR3 loop reads CASSFRQEGQETQYF. In DNA, the CDR3 is TGTGCCAGCAGTTTTAGGCAGGAGGGGCAAGAGACCCAGTACTTC.

This clonotype was detected only a few times. The chain uses TRBV2 and TRBJ2-7, with D maybe TRBD2 (5 bases). Trimming cost V 6 bases and J 9 bases, with 21 bases left between them. The CDR3 consists of 14 residues. The germline CDR1 and CDR2 sequences are SNHLY and FYNNEI. In DNA form, the CDR3 reads TGTGCCAGCAGGAGGGAACAGCTGGACCTCGGGCAGTACTTC. Translated, it gives CASRREQLDLGQYF.

The chain combines TRBV7-9 with TRBJ2-1; 7 nucleotides align to TRBD2. This CDR3 has 16 residues. With V trimmed by 5 bases and J by 8 bases, 15 bases remained unmatched. CDR1 and CDR2 (germline): SEHNR, FQNEAQ (reference sequence). In DNA, the CDR3 is TGTGCCAGCAGCCGCAGCCCTAGCGGTACTATGGATGAGCAGTTCTTC. Its translation is CASSRSPSGTMDEQFF. Full variable domain (outside the CDR3, taken from reference TRBV7-9 and TRBJ2-1): DTGVSQNPRHKITKRGQNVTFRCDPISEHNRLYWYRQTLGQGPEFLTYFQNEAQLEKSRLLSDRFSAERPKGSFSTLEIQRTEQGDSAMYLCASSRSPSGTMDEQFFGPGTRLTVL.

The genes are TRBV11-2 and TRBJ1-2, with 9 bases matching TRBD1. V shed 2 bases, J shed 8 bases, and the junction held 6 bases outside the gene matches. The CDR3 extends over 14 amino acids. Germline assignment: CDR1 SGHAT and CDR2 FQNNGV. The CDR3 region has the DNA TGTGCCAGCAGCTTATACCGGACAGGGGTCGGCTACACCTTC. It translates to CASSLYRTGVGYTF.

This clonotype was detected only a few times. The V and J genes are TRBV4-3 and TRBJ1-1; D is undetermined. V lost 2 bases, J lost 3 bases, and 10 bases lay in between. CDR1 is LGHNA and CDR2 is YSLEER in the germline V gene. This CDR3 region has 14 residues. CDR3 sequence reads: CASSQLQVHTEAFF. The CDR3 coding sequence is TGCGCCAGCAGCCAACTGCAGGTTCACACTGAAGCTTTCTTT.

This clonotype turned up a few times. The chain joins TRBV4-2 to TRBJ2-7; 8 nucleotides align to TRBD2. The CDR3 is made up of 15 amino acids. V was pared by 0 bases and J by 2 bases, with 3 bases of the junction left unmatched. Germline CDR1 reads LGHNA; CDR2 reads YNFKEQ. CDR3 sequence reads: CASSQEDSGTYEQYF. The CDR3 DNA sequence: TGTGCCAGCAGCCAAGAGGATAGCGGGACCTACGAGCAGTACTTC.